This entry lists 21 T cell receptor beta chains sequenced from one sample in a study of blood T cell repertoires in COVID-19. Generated by immunoSEQ multiplex PCR, the TCRdb table keeps only in-frame clones and is missing some. The table lists approximately 200,000 clones, 85% of them singletons, with approximately 19% in the top ten. The sequenced sample consisted of PBMCs or T cells enriched from blood (not recorded which). Receptor source: a man aged 40-55 years who had recovered from COVID-19.

V usage is TRBV19 and J usage is TRBJ2-5; weak D call: TRBD1 (6 bases). The CDR3 covers 13 residues. CDR1 and CDR2 from the germline V gene are LNHDA and SQIVND (reference sequence). V shed 5 bases and J shed 4 bases, with 11 bases lying between them. The CDR3 loop is CASSPGQIETQYF. CDR3 coding DNA: TGTGCCAGTAGTCCGGGACAAATAGAGACCCAGTACTTC.

This chain links TRBV3-1 (or the pseudogene TRBV3-2) with TRBJ2-5, with 11 bases aligning to TRBD2. CDR3 size: 16 residues. The germline gives CDR1 LGHDT, CDR2 YNNKEL (reference sequence). V lost 0 bases, J lost 4 bases, and 4 bases stayed unmatched. The CDR3 spells CASSQDITSGRETQYF. The CDR3 nucleotides read TGTGCCAGCAGCCAAGATATCACTAGCGGGAGAGAGACCCAGTACTTC.

This clone was counted once. This chain joins TRBV6-5 and TRBJ1-5; D gene ambiguous. CDR1 and CDR2 (germline): MNHEY, SVGAGI. This CDR3 has 12 residues. Deletions cut 4 bases from V and 8 bases from J, with 9 bases between. CDR3 loop: CASSSPTEPQHF. The DNA of the CDR3 is TGTGCCAGCAGTTCGCCCACGGAGCCCCAGCATTTT.

This clone showed up just once. V usage is TRBV20-1 and J usage is TRBJ1-2; 7 bases fit TRBD1. Germline CDR1 reads DFQATT; CDR2 reads SNEGSKA (reference sequence). The CDR3 has 11 residues. With V trimmed by 6 bases and J by 5 bases, 3 bases remained unmatched. The CDR3 here is CSAEGAYGYTF. In DNA, the CDR3 is TGCAGTGCCGAGGGGGCTTATGGCTACACCTTC.

This clone was recorded once. This chain joins TRBV2 and TRBJ1-1; D call uncertain. Germline values: CDR1 SNHLY, CDR2 FYNNEI. V dropped 4 bases and J dropped 0 bases, with 9 bases sitting between them. This CDR3 has 14 residues. CDR3 nucleotide sequence: TGTGCCAGCAGTGCGGCGGAGATGAACACTGAAGCTTTCTTT. Residues: CASSAAEMNTEAFF. Supplemented by reference TRBV2 and TRBJ1-1, the full variable domain reads EPEVTQTPSHQVTQMGQEVILRCVPISNHLYFYWYRQILGQKVEFLVSFYNNEISEKSEIFDDQFSVERPDGSNFTLKIRSTKLEDSAMYFCASSAAEMNTEAFFGQGTRLTVV.

The J gene is TRBJ2-5, the V gene TRBV5-5, with 10 nucleotides matching TRBD1. The CDR3 loop spans 13 amino acids. The germline CDR1 and CDR2 sequences are SGHKS and YYEKEE (reference sequence). With 4 bases clipped from V and 5 bases from J, the junction kept 2 bases outside the gene matches. The CDR3 protein is CASSLTGGETQYF. The DNA for the CDR3 is TGTGCCAGCAGCCTGACAGGGGGCGAGACCCAGTACTTC.

The chain links TRBV28 to TRBJ2-2, with a possible D match to TRBD1 (6 bases). CDR1 and CDR2 (germline): MDHEN, SYDVKM. The CDR3 covers 15 residues. The V end was cut by 6 bases, the J end by 2 bases, with 13 bases between. The CDR3 sequence: CASRIGGRNTGELFF. The CDR3, as DNA: TGTGCCAGCAGAATAGGGGGACGTAACACCGGGGAGCTGTTTTTT.

The J gene is TRBJ2-7, the V gene TRBV27; TRBD1 matches at 8 bases. Germline loops: CDR1 MNHEY, CDR2 SMNVEV (reference sequence). V dropped 2 bases and J dropped 6; count of bases not matched to a gene: 6. The CDR3 contains 14 residues. The CDR3 DNA reads TGTGCCAGCAGTTTAAGCAGGGGGCTCGGCGAGCAGTACTTC. Its protein is CASSLSRGLGEQYF.

This sequence joins TRBV6-5 and TRBJ1-2; D is unclear. The CDR3 spans 15 residues. The V and J ends lost 6 bases and 3 bases respectively, with 17 bases between them. CDR1 is MNHEY and CDR2 is SVGAGI in the germline V gene. CDR3 DNA sequence: TGTGCCAGCAGCGCCCCCGCGGGCTCGGACTATGGCTACACCTTC. It is translated as CASSAPAGSDYGYTF.

This chain links TRBV6-2 or TRBV6-3 with TRBJ1-1; 7 nucleotides align to TRBD1. The CDR3 extends over 15 amino acids. V dropped 5 bases and J dropped 0; count of bases not matched to a gene: 6. Germline assignment: CDR1 MNHEY and CDR2 SVGEGT. The CDR3 nucleotides read TGTGCCAGCAGTAACCGGGACAGTTTGAACACTGAAGCTTTCTTT. Its translation is CASSNRDSLNTEAFF.

This clone was seen a single time. The chain combines TRBV29-1 with TRBJ2-3, with TRBD2 matching over 9 bases. Germline assignment: CDR1 SQVTM and CDR2 ANQGSEA. CDR3 length: 13 amino acids. Trimming removed 8 bases from V and 7 bases from J; junction bases left unmatched: 10. CDR3 coding DNA: TGCAGCATAGAAGGGACTAGCAGGAATACGCAGTATTTT. This codes for CSIEGTSRNTQYF.

This clone was observed a handful of times. The J gene is TRBJ1-4, the V gene TRBV5-1; weak D call: TRBD1 (5 bases). The CDR3 extends over 15 amino acids. The germline CDR1 and CDR2 sequences are SGHRS and YFSETQ. V lost 4 bases to trimming and J lost 0 bases, with 10 bases between them. The CDR3 DNA reads TGCGCCAGCAGCCCTCAGGGTGCAACTAATGAAAAACTGTTTTTT. Translated: CASSPQGATNEKLFF.

V usage is TRBV7-6 and J usage is TRBJ2-2; 8 bases are a match to TRBD1. Trimming cost V 4 bases and J 6 bases; bases outside gene matches: 13. Germline V lookup: CDR1 SGHVS, CDR2 FNYEAQ. The CDR3 is 17 amino acids. The CDR3 nucleotides read TGTGCCAGCAGCTCCCTTGGTGACAGGGGATATTCCGGGGAGCTGTTTTTT. Translation: CASSSLGDRGYSGELFF.

The chain carries TRBV5-1 and TRBJ2-3; 14 positions agree with TRBD2. This CDR3 has 16 residues. Germline V gene lookup returns CDR1 SGHRS and CDR2 YFSETQ. Trimming took 4 bases from V and 4 from J; bases not matched to a gene: 5. CDR3 sequence: CASSMGLAGAADTQYF. CDR3 sequence (DNA): TGCGCCAGCAGCATGGGACTAGCGGGAGCCGCAGATACGCAGTATTTT.

The genes are TRBV5-1 and TRBJ2-7; D is ambiguous. The CDR3 totals 16 residues. V was shortened by 1 base and J by 0 bases, with 14 bases between the two germline ends. Germline V CDR1 and CDR2: SGHRS, YFSETQ. The CDR3 reads CASSLRSPNSSYEQYF. CDR3 sequence (DNA): TGCGCCAGCAGCTTGAGGTCACCTAACAGCTCCTACGAGCAGTACTTC.

The chain carries TRBV3-1 (or the pseudogene TRBV3-2) and TRBJ2-6; D remains unclear. Germline CDR1 reads LGHDT; CDR2 reads YNNKEL (reference sequence). This CDR3 is 18 amino acids long. The germline V and J ends were trimmed by 2 bases and 0 bases, with 14 bases remaining between them. CDR3 loop: CASSQNGADSSGANVLTF. Written as DNA, the CDR3 is TGTGCCAGCAGCCAAAACGGCGCGGATAGCTCTGGGGCCAACGTCCTGACTTTC.

In this sample, this clone turned up once. This sequence joins TRBV7-8 and TRBJ2-7; weak D call: TRBD2 (7 bases). The V gene's germline CDR1 is SGHVS and CDR2 FQNEAQ. The V end lost 3 bases, the J end lost 2 bases, and 14 bases lay between the germline ends. The CDR3 sequence is 15 residues long. The chain's CDR3 is CASSLYAGAAYEQYF. As DNA, the CDR3 is TGTGCCAGCAGCTTGTACGCGGGGGCGGCCTACGAGCAGTACTTC.

The chain uses TRBV24-1 and TRBJ1-1; D possibly corresponds to TRBD1 (5 bases). Trimming stripped 4 bases from V and 5 bases from J, with 10 bases between. CDR3 length: 13 amino acids. Germline assignment: CDR1 KGHDR and CDR2 SFDVKD. CDR3 sequence: CATSEGARTEAFF. The CDR3 DNA sequence: TGTGCCACCAGTGAAGGGGCGCGAACTGAAGCTTTCTTT.

The chain couples TRBV6-2 or TRBV6-3 to TRBJ2-7, with TRBD2 identical over 11 bases. Germline V gives CDR1 MNHEY, CDR2 SVGEGT. This CDR3 contains 14 residues. Trimming took 2 bases from V and 6 from J; bases not matched to a gene: 3. CDR3 nucleotides: TGTGCCAGCAGTTACCAACTAGCGGGAGCCGAGCAGTACTTC. This gives the protein CASSYQLAGAEQYF.

This clone occurred a few times. This chain uses TRBV2 with TRBJ2-2; 7 positions match TRBD1. CDR3 length: 15 amino acids. The germline CDR1 and CDR2 sequences are SNHLY and FYNNEI. V shed 7 bases, J shed 1 base, and the junction held 6 bases outside the gene matches. Here the CDR3 reads CASNLDRLNTGELFF. In DNA, the CDR3 is TGTGCCAGCAACTTGGACAGGCTGAACACCGGGGAGCTGTTTTTT.

This chain links TRBV28 with TRBJ2-2; D is perhaps TRBD1 (5 bases). Germline V gene lookup returns CDR1 MDHEN and CDR2 SYDVKM. The CDR3 has 20 amino acids. The V end lost 2 bases, the J end lost 6 bases, and 28 bases lay between the germline ends. CDR3 in DNA: TGTGCCAGCAGTTTAATAACGTATGGTGGTTCGCAGGGTTTATCCGGGGAGCTGTTTTTT. Its translation is CASSLITYGGSQGLSGELFF.